This T cell receptor beta chain was profiled in a study of CXCR3-negative and CXCR3-positive naive CD8 T cells. Turning to the study itself: A total of 130 million to 150 million TRB reads was generated, with about 1.5 +/- 0.3 million per library.

Libraries of TRB cDNA were made by 5' RACE and carried UMIs. TCRdb reprocessed the 5' RACE reads; each CDR3 protein has one entry and no DNA is given. The sample table includes under 45,000 distinct CDR3 sequences. CDR1 and CDR2 from the germline V gene are MDHEN and SYDVKM. CDR3 size: 14 residues. The study sorted every CD8+ T cell subset in triplicate at 250,000 to 300,000 cells each. In regard to this clonotype: Its matching antigen is unknown.

Overall study results and limits: The study found CXCR3 expression partially decreased after cryopreservation and ran most assays on fresh PBMCs.

The receptor was isolated from a human donor in good health. Some clones in this sample may be carry-over from other donors' samples. The sample was memory CD8+ T cells from blood. The chain joins TRBV28 to TRBJ2-7; the TRBD2 assignment by TCRdb is unverifiable without DNA. CDR3 in amino acids: CASVGPSFSVEQYF. The whole variable domain, remainder taken from reference TRBV28 and TRBJ2-7, is DVKVTQSSRYLVKRTGEKVFLECVQDMDHENMFWYRQDPGLGLRLIYFSYDVKMKEKGDIPEGYSVSREKKERFSLILESASTNQTSMYLCASVGPSFSVEQYFGPGTRLTVT.